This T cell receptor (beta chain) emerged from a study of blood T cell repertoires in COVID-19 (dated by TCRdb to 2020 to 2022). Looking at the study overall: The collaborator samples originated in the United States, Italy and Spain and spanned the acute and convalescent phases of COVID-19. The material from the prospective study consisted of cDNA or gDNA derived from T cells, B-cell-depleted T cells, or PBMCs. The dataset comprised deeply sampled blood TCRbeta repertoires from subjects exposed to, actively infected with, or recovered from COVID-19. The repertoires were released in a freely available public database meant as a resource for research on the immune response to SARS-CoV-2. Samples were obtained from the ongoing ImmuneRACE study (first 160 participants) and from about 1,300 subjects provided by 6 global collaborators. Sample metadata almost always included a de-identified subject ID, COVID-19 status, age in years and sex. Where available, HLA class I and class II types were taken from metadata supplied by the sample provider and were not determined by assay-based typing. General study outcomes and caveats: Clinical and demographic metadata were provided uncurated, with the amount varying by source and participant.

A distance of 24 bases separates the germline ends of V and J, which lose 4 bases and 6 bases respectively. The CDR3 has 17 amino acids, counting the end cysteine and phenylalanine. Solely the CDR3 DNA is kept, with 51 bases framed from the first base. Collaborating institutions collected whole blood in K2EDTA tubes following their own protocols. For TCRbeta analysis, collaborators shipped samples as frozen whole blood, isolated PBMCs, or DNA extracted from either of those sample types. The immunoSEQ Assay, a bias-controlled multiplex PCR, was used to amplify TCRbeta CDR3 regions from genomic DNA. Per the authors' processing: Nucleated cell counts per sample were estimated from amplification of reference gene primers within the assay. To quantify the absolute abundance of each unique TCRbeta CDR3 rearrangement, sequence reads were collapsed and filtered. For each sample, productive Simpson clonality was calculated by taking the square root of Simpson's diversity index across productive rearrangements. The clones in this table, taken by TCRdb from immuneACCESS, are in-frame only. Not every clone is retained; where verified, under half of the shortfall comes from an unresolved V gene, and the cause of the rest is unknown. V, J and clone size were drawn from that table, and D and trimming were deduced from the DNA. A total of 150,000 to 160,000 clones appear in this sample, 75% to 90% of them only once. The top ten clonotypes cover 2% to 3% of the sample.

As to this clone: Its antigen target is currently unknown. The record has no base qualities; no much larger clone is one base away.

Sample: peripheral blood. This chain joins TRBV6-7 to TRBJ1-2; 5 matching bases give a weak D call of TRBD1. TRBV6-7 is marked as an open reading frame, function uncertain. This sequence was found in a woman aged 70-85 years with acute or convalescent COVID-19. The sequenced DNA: TGTGCCAGCAGTTCCAACATACAGGACGCCCCTGAGGATGGCTACACCTTC. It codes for CASSSNIQDAPEDGYTF.